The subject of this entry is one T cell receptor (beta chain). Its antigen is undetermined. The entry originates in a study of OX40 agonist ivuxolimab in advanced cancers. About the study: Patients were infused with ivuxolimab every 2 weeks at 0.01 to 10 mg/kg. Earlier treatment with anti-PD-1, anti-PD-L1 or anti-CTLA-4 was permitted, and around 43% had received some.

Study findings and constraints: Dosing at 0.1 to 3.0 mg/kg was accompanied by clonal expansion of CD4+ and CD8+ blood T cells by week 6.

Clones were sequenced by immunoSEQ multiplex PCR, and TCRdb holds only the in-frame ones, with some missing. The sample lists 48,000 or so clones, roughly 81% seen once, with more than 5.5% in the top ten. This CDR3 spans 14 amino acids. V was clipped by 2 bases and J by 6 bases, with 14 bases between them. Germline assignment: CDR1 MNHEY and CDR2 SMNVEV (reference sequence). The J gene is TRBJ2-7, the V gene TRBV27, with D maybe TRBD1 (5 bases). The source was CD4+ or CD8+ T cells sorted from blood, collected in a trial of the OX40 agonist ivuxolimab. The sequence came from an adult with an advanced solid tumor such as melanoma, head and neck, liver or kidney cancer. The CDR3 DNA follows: TGTGCCAGCAGTTTAAGGCAGGGCCTAACCGAGCAGTACTTC. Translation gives CASSLRQGLTEQYF.